The sequence of this TCR beta chain was determined in a study of T cells after yellow fever vaccination. Study in general: Each low-cell-number fraction was prepared by means of SMART-Seq v4 Ultra Low Input.

TCRdb fed the 5' RACE reads into MiXCR, producing one record per CDR3 protein. The sample comprises a few hundred thousand distinct CDR3 sequences, approximately 4.5% of which are singletons, and roughly a fifth rests with the top ten. This clonotype was seen only a few times. Its antigen is as yet unknown. Study conclusions and caveats: There was a small share of clonotypes that showed up in both the CD4 and CD8 compartments.

This CDR3 has 11 amino acids. Germline CDR1 SNHLY, CDR2 FYNNEI. Trimming pared 7 bases from V and 6 bases from J, leaving 9 bases between. The genes are TRBV2 and TRBJ1-1; D not resolved. The input for sequencing was PBMCs, taken 15 days after the yellow fever booster vaccination. The receptor comes from a man aged 18 to 30 who received the YFV17D yellow fever vaccine. For the CDR3, the DNA is TGTGCCAGCATGGCCGTGGCTGAAGCTTTCTTT. This translates into CASMAVAEAFF.